This is a list of T cell receptor beta chains from one sample in a study of metastatic and nonmetastatic thyroid tumors. TCRdb reprocessed the PCR reads using MiXCR. The sample yields 35,000 to 40,000 clones, about 24% seen once. The sequenced material came from blood. The source is a female donor with papillary thyroid cancer or a benign thyroid nodule (not recorded which). Some clones in this sample may be carry-over from other donors' samples. The CDR3 runs from the conserved cysteine through the conserved F or W. D genes are given only for firm matches. For some rows the clone size is stated as once, few or many, or as a class when expanded; others skip it.

>TRBD1|NA|16|TRBJ1-6|TRBV27
TGTGCCAGCAGCTCCGGGACAGGGGGCAAAAATTCACCCCTCCACTTT
CASSSGTGGKNSPLHF
>NA|few|14|TRBJ1-5|TRBV6-1
TGTGCCAGCAGTCCCATGGGGAGGCATCAGCCCCAGCATTTT
CASSPMGRHQPQHF
>TRBD1|NA|15|TRBJ1-6|TRBV5-6
TGTGCCAGCAGCTTGGCCAACAGGGGAATCTCACCCCTCCACTTT
CASSLANRGISPLHF
>TRBD1|medium-sized|13|TRBJ1-2|TRBV28
TGTGCCAGCAGCTCGGGACAGCTCTATGGCTACACCTTC
CASSSGQLYGYTF
>NA|many|13|TRBJ2-1|TRBV7-3
TGTGCCAGCAGCTCCGCCAGGGACAATGAGCAGTTCTTC
CASSSARDNEQFF
>TRBD1|few|15|TRBJ1-6|TRBV6-2/TRBV6-3
TGTGCCAGCAGTAGGGGGACAGGGATGAATTCACCCCTCCACTTT
CASSRGTGMNSPLHF
>TRBD2|many|14|TRBJ2-7|TRBV6-1
TGTGCCAGCAGTCTAGCGGGGGGCCCCCACGAGCAGTACTTC
CASSLAGGPHEQYF
>NA|NA|14|TRBJ1-4|TRBV28
TGTGCCAGCACCCCTGACCCGGGGAATGAAAAACTGTTTTTT
CASTPDPGNEKLFF
>TRBD2|NA|13|TRBJ2-1|TRBV20-1
TGCAGTGCAAGCGGGAGCTCCTACAATGAGCAGTTCTTC
CSASGSSYNEQFF
>TRBD1|few|13|TRBJ2-1|TRBV12-3/TRBV12-4
TGTGCCAGCACAGGGGGTCTCTACAATGAGCAGTTCTTC
CASTGGLYNEQFF
>NA|few|16|TRBJ2-7|TRBV27
TGTGCCAGCGCTGCCCTCGGGGGAATTAAGTTCTACGAGCAGTACTTC
CASAALGGIKFYEQYF
>TRBD1|medium-sized|15|TRBJ2-7|TRBV28
TGTGCCAGCAGAAAGGGGGACAGAACCTTTTACGAGCAGTACTTC
CASRKGDRTFYEQYF
>NA|many|13|TRBJ1-3|TRBV20-1
TGCAGTGCTAGAGAGGGGTCTGGAAACACCATATATTTT
CSAREGSGNTIYF
>NA|NA|13|TRBJ2-1|TRBV30
TGTGCCTGGAATCTAGGACTCTACAATGAGCAGTTCTTC
CAWNLGLYNEQFF
>NA|NA|15|TRBJ1-1|TRBV19
TGTGCCAGTAGTATGGAGGCTTCCACGGCCACTGAAGCTTTCTTT
CASSMEASTATEAFF
>NA|NA|13|TRBJ2-7|TRBV13
TGTGCCAGCAGCTTAGGCCCTATCTACGAGCAGTACTTC
CASSLGPIYEQYF
>NA|NA|14|TRBJ1-5|TRBV20-1
TGCAGTGCTAGGGGGCAGGGAGGCCATCAGCCCCAGCATTTT
CSARGQGGHQPQHF
>NA|NA|13|TRBJ1-6|TRBV6-1
TGTGCCAGCAAAGGGGACATCAATTCACCCCTCCACTTT
CASKGDINSPLHF
>TRBD1|few|15|TRBJ1-1|TRBV2
TGTGCCAGCAGTCACCCCACAGGGGCGAACACTGAAGCTTTCTTT
CASSHPTGANTEAFF
>NA|NA|13|TRBJ2-7|TRBV5-1
TGCGCCAGCAGCGGGGTCGGGACCTACGAGCAGTACTTC
CASSGVGTYEQYF
>NA|NA|14|TRBJ2-7|TRBV3-1
TGTGCCAGCAGCCTCGCTTACATGGGGGCCGAGCAGTACTTC
CASSLAYMGAEQYF
>TRBD1|few|18|TRBJ1-4|TRBV6-2/TRBV6-3
TGTGCCAGCAGCGGTGGGGGTGTTTGGGACAGGACAAATGAAAAACTGTTTTTT
CASSGGGVWDRTNEKLFF
>NA|NA|15|TRBJ2-7|TRBV19
TGTGCCAGTAGTTTATCCGGGACTCCACTCTACGAGCAGTACTTC
CASSLSGTPLYEQYF
>NA|medium-sized|13|TRBJ1-5|TRBV28
TGTGCCAGCAGTTTGACAGGTCAACAGCCCCAGCATTTT
CASSLTGQQPQHF
>NA|many|11|TRBJ2-2|TRBV20-1
TGCAGTGCTAGAGAGGAAAGGGAGCTGTTTTTT
CSAREERELFF
>NA|many|15|TRBJ1-4|TRBV9
TGTGCCAGCAGCTCCCACATTGGGTCGGGGGGGGAACTGTTTTTT
CASSSHIGSGGELFF
>NA|few|12|TRBJ2-2|TRBV12-3/TRBV12-4
TGTGCCAGCGGTCAGGTCAACGTGGAGCTGTTTTTT
CASGQVNVELFF
>TRBD2|many|15|TRBJ2-1|TRBV7-7
TGTGCTAGCAGCCCCGGACTAGCGGGAGTAAATGAGCAGTTCTTC
CASSPGLAGVNEQFF
>NA|NA|13|TRBJ2-7|TRBV28
TGTGCCAGCAGTCCCGGGACCTCCTACGAGCAGTACTTC
CASSPGTSYEQYF
>TRBD1|NA|16|TRBJ1-6|TRBV6-5
TGTGCCAGCAGTTACGGAGCAGGGGGTGGCAGTTCAACCCTCCACTTT
CASSYGAGGGSSTLHF
>TRBD2|medium-sized|14|TRBJ2-2|TRBV28
TGTGCCAGCAGTTTCAGCGGGAGGGCCGGGGAGCTGTTTTTT
CASSFSGRAGELFF
>NA|many|17|TRBJ1-2|TRBV7-3
TGTGCCAGCAGCTTAAGTGGGCCGACGTTAAGCGGGAATGGCTACACCTTC
CASSLSGPTLSGNGYTF
>TRBD1|medium-sized|14|TRBJ1-2|TRBV12-3/TRBV12-4
TGTGCCAGCATTACCGGGACAGGAGGGAGCGGCTACACCTTC
CASITGTGGSGYTF
>TRBD1|many|14|TRBJ2-7|TRBV7-7
TGTGCTAGCAGCCCGGGACAGGGGGCCGGGGAGCAGCACTTC
CASSPGQGAGEQHF
>NA|NA|13|TRBJ2-3|TRBV20-1
TGCAGTGCTATAGCGGCTAGCACAGATACACAGTATTTT
CSAIAASTDTQYF
>TRBD1|medium-sized|13|TRBJ1-2|TRBV28
TGTGCCAGCAGTCTAGGACAGGGGTATGGCTACACCTTC
CASSLGQGYGYTF
>NA|NA|14|TRBJ2-7|TRBV28
TGTGCCAGCAGTTTAACAGGGTGGGCCTACGAGCAGTACTTC
CASSLTGWAYEQYF
>TRBD1|many|15|TRBJ1-4|TRBV20-1
TGCAGTGCTAGAGATCGGGGCAGGGGGGAAGAAAAACTGTTTTTT
CSARDRGRGEEKLFF
>NA|many|16|TRBJ2-3|TRBV5-1
TGCGCCAGCAGCTTGGGGGCCAGCGGAAGCACAGATACGCAGTATTTT
CASSLGASGSTDTQYF
>TRBD2|medium-sized|18|TRBJ2-2|TRBV7-2
TGTGCCAGCAGAACAAGGACTAGCGGGAGGGCCGTAGCCGGGGAGCTGTTTTTT
CASRTRTSGRAVAGELFF
>TRBD1|many|11|TRBJ2-1|TRBV7-9
TGTGCCAGCAGCCTCGGGACAGGGCAGTTCTTC
CASSLGTGQFF
>TRBD1|few|16|TRBJ2-1|TRBV24-1
TGTGCCACCAGTGATTCAAGACAGGGGCTCCTACATGAGAAGTTCTTC
CATSDSRQGLLHEKFF
>NA|NA|15|TRBJ1-2|TRBV28
TGTGCCAGCAGTTTACTAGGGCAGACTAACTATGGCTACACCTTC
CASSLLGQTNYGYTF
>NA|NA|12|TRBJ2-7|TRBV6-1
TGTGCCAGCAGCAATAGCACTTACGAGCAGTACTTC
CASSNSTYEQYF
>TRBD1|many|14|TRBJ1-6|TRBV9
TGTGCCAGCAGCGTAGGGCAGGGGGGTTCACCCCTCCACTTT
CASSVGQGGSPLHF
>NA|NA|14|TRBJ1-2|TRBV20-1
TGCAGTGCTAGAGGGGGAATCACTAACTATGGCTACACCTTC
CSARGGITNYGYTF
>NA|once|16|TRBJ1-2|TRBV11-2
TGTGCCAGCAGCTTAGAGGATATTGCGCAGCTCTATGGCTACACCTTC
CASSLEDIAQLYGYTF
>TRBD2|NA|17|TRBJ2-3|TRBV11-1
TGTGCCATTAGCCCCGGGGGGACGCTTAGAGAGACAGATACGCAGTATTTT
CAISPGGTLRETDTQYF
>NA|few|18|TRBJ2-1|TRBV6-6
TGTGCCAGCAGTTACTCGAAGAGCGCGGGGGCTACCTACAATGAGCAGTTCTTC
CASSYSKSAGATYNEQFF
>NA|NA|13|TRBJ2-3|TRBV2
TGTGCCAGCAGTCTGGACTACACAGATACGCAGTATTTT
CASSLDYTDTQYF
>NA|NA|15|TRBJ1-2|TRBV6-2/TRBV6-3
TGTGCCAGCAGCTTCCGGGACGGTCCGATCTATGGCTACACCTTC
CASSFRDGPIYGYTF
>TRBD1|few|22|TRBJ1-3|TRBV7-3
TGTGCCAGCAGGGCCGAGGCTTACGGACAGGGGGCGATCGGGTCGTCTGGAAACACCATATATTTT
CASRAEAYGQGAIGSSGNTIYF
>NA|many|13|TRBJ2-2|TRBV5-8
TGTGCCAGCAGCTGGGTGCCGGGCGGGGAGCTGTTTTTT
CASSWVPGGELFF
>NA|medium-sized|11|TRBJ2-7|TRBV2
TGTGCCAGCAGGAGGGAATACGAGCAGTACTTC
CASRREYEQYF
>NA|few|13|TRBJ1-2|TRBV6-1
TGTGCCAGCAACGCACTCACCTTGTATGGCTACACCTTC
CASNALTLYGYTF